What follows are 21 T cell receptor beta chains derived from one specimen sequenced in a study of spatial heterogeneity in lung cancer. TCRdb reanalysed the 5' RACE reads using MiXCR and keeps one entry per CDR3 protein. The sample has about 120,000 distinct CDR3 sequences, less than 15% seen once. Noted time point: blood at routine non-recurrence follow-up after resection. Whole RNA obtained from tumor, nontumor lung or frozen PBMC underwent sequencing without sorting. The sample here was PBMCs, taken at follow-up. The source is a male donor with early-stage non-small cell lung cancer.

The J gene is TRBJ1-5, the V gene TRBV19; 7 bases match TRBD1. V lost 6 bases, J lost 6 bases, and 11 bases stayed unmatched. The CDR3 has 15 amino acids. Per germline, CDR1 LNHDA and CDR2 SQIVND (reference sequence). The CDR3 DNA reads as TGTGCCAGTAGGGCGGCAGGGGGAGAATTTCAGCCCCAGCATTTT. This translates into CASRAAGGEFQPQHF.

This clonotype was observed a few times. The chain employs TRBV18 and TRBJ1-5; D is unresolved. The CDR3 consists of 14 residues. Germline V gives CDR1 KGHSH, CDR2 LQKENI. With 2 bases removed from V and 0 bases from J, the gap between germline ends came to 5 bases. The CDR3 DNA is TGTGCCAGCTCACCAAAGGGTAGCAATCAGCCCCAGCATTTT. Translation: CASSPKGSNQPQHF.

The chain combines TRBV10-1 with TRBJ2-2; D gene ambiguous. The V end was cut by 3 bases, the J end by 5 bases, with 4 bases between. Germline loops: CDR1 WNHNN, CDR2 SYGVQD (reference sequence). The CDR3 totals 12 residues. CDR3 nucleotide sequence: TGCGCCAGCAGTGAACTTACCGGGGAGCTGTTTTTT. The encoded protein is CASSELTGELFF.

This clonotype was counted between two and nine times. This chain uses TRBV12-3 or TRBV12-4 with TRBJ1-4; 7 bases align to TRBD1. The CDR3 consists of 15 residues. Trimming at V came to 7 bases and at J to 4 bases, leaving 9 bases not matched to a gene. This CDR3 is CASTIRQGGNEKLFF. CDR3 in DNA: TGTGCCAGCACCATCAGACAGGGAGGTAATGAAAAACTGTTTTTT.

There are a few counts of this clonotype. V is TRBV12-3 or TRBV12-4 and J is TRBJ2-7; no clear D. The CDR3 runs 13 residues. With 1 base removed from V and 6 bases from J, the gap between germline ends came to 10 bases. CDR3 sequence reads: CASSLGPLREQYF. CDR3 nucleotide sequence: TGTGCCAGCAGTTTAGGACCGCTACGCGAGCAGTACTTC.

The V call is TRBV12-3 or TRBV12-4, the J call TRBJ2-5; 8 bases agree with TRBD1. The CDR3 loop spans 17 amino acids. J gave up 5 bases and V 4 bases, and 15 bases lay outside the gene matches. CDR3 residues: CASSSTYADRDGETQYF. The CDR3 nucleotides read TGTGCCAGCAGTTCAACGTACGCGGACAGGGACGGCGAGACCCAGTACTTC.

This clonotype was observed a handful of times. The chain combines TRBV12-3 or TRBV12-4 with TRBJ1-2; TRBD1 is a possible D gene (6 bases). CDR3 length equals 12 residues. Trimming cost V 6 bases and J 8 bases, with 13 bases left between them. The CDR3 spells CASSLNRDGYTF. In DNA, the CDR3 is TGTGCCAGCAGCCTAAACAGGGACGGCTACACCTTC.

This clonotype has a handful of counts. V gene TRBV20-1 combines with J gene TRBJ2-3; D is possibly TRBD2 (5 bases). Germline-derived CDR1 and CDR2 are DFQATT and SNEGSKA (reference sequence). The ends were cut back, 0 bases at V and 5 bases at J, with 21 bases in the middle. This CDR3 has 17 amino acids. The CDR3 DNA is TGCAGTGCTAGAGAAGCCGGGGTAACACAAGTCGGAGATACGCAGTATTTT. This sequence encodes CSAREAGVTQVGDTQYF.

This clonotype was observed a few times. V usage is TRBV29-1 and J usage is TRBJ2-1; TRBD1 matches at 7 bases. Germline V CDR1 and CDR2: SQVTM, ANQGSEA. The J segment lost 1 base and the V segment lost 5 bases, leaving 5 bases of the junction unmatched. This CDR3 contains 14 residues. CDR3 DNA: TGCAGCGTTAAAGGGACAGTTTCCTACAATGAGCAGTTCTTC. Translated: CSVKGTVSYNEQFF.

This clonotype was counted many times. The chain joins TRBV20-1 to TRBJ2-3; 11 nucleotides line up with TRBD2. After removal of 0 bases from V and 4 bases from J, the junction contained 9 bases not matched to a gene. The CDR3 covers 17 residues. Germline assignment: CDR1 DFQATT and CDR2 SNEGSKA (reference sequence). The CDR3 protein is CSAREGSSGGPADTQYF. As DNA, the CDR3 is TGCAGTGCTAGAGAAGGTTCTAGCGGGGGGCCGGCAGATACGCAGTATTTT.

This rearrangement joins TRBV5-4 to TRBJ1-2; D is unresolved. Between the trimmed V and J ends, which lost 2 bases and 2 bases, there was a span of 10 bases. CDR1 SGHNT and CDR2 YYREEE come from the germline V gene (reference sequence). CDR3 length: 14 residues. Here the CDR3 reads CASSFEAANYGYTF. As DNA, the CDR3 is TGTGCCAGCAGCTTTGAGGCAGCGAACTATGGCTACACCTTC.

V is TRBV29-1 and J is TRBJ2-1; the D gene is possibly TRBD2 (6 bases). The V gene lost 4 bases and the J gene lost 9 bases, with 16 bases spanning the gap. The CDR3 length is 13 residues. Germline CDR1 and CDR2: SQVTM and ANQGSEA. DNA of the CDR3: TGCAGCGTTGGGGGACTCCCGGGGACTGAGCAGTTCTTC. Protein: CSVGGLPGTEQFF.

This clonotype showed up many times. The genes are TRBV29-1 and TRBJ2-2; D possibly corresponds to TRBD2 (7 bases). CDR3 size: 15 residues. V gave up 6 bases and J gave up 6 bases, with 20 bases separating them. Germline V gene lookup returns CDR1 SQVTM and CDR2 ANQGSEA. The CDR3 spells CSVQGGGSLPGELFF. The CDR3, as DNA: TGCAGCGTCCAAGGGGGAGGGTCGCTCCCCGGGGAGCTGTTTTTT.

This clonotype showed up many times. This rearrangement joins TRBV4-2 to TRBJ1-3; weak D call: TRBD1 (5 bases). V lost 1 base, J lost 0 bases, and 10 bases lay in between. Germline V CDR1 and CDR2: LGHNA, YNFKEQ. The CDR3 runs 16 residues. The CDR3 DNA follows: TGTGCCAGCAGCCAAGTATCAGGGAGCTCTGGAAACACCATATATTTT. Translated: CASSQVSGSSGNTIYF.

The V call is TRBV7-8, the J call TRBJ2-1; 7 nucleotides align to TRBD2. The CDR3 has 12 amino acids. Germline assignment: CDR1 SGHVS and CDR2 FQNEAQ. Trimming at V came to 2 bases and at J to 10 bases, leaving 2 bases not matched to a gene. The CDR3: CASSLRAGEQFF. In DNA form, the CDR3 reads TGTGCCAGCAGCTTAAGAGCGGGGGAGCAGTTCTTC.

The V and J genes are TRBV9 and TRBJ2-1; 8 nucleotides line up with TRBD2. CDR3 length: 16 amino acids. Germline V gene sequence: CDR1 SGDLS, CDR2 YYNGEE. The trim removed 1 base at V and 2 bases at J, leaving 5 bases unmatched. CDR3 sequence (DNA): TGTGCCAGCAGCGTACAACCGGGACTAGCCTACAATGAGCAGTTCTTC. Translated: CASSVQPGLAYNEQFF. The full variable domain, completed using reference TRBV9 and TRBJ2-1, is DSGVTQTPKHLITATGQRVTLRCSPRSGDLSVYWYQQSLDQGLQFLIQYYNGEERAKGNILERFSAQQFPDLHSELNLSSLELGDSALYFCASSVQPGLAYNEQFFGPGTRLTVL.

This clonotype was counted between two and nine times. The rearrangement links TRBV11-2 to TRBJ2-7, with a weak D call TRBD1 (5 bases). From germline, CDR1 is SGHAT and CDR2 FQNNGV. Trimming removed 5 bases from V and 0 bases from J, with 14 bases in between. This CDR3 is built from 15 residues. CDR3 loop: CASSVDRSPSYEQYF. CDR3 bases: TGTGCCAGCAGCGTTGACAGAAGTCCCTCCTACGAGCAGTACTTC.

This clonotype occurred many times. The chain is built from TRBV5-1 and TRBJ2-2; D possibly corresponds to TRBD2 (6 bases). The CDR3 sequence is 16 residues long. Germline V gene lookup returns CDR1 SGHRS and CDR2 YFSETQ. The ends were cut back, 1 base at V and 5 bases at J, with 15 bases in the middle. CDR3 DNA sequence: TGCGCCAGCAGCTTGCCTCTTCCGGGAGAGACCGGGGAGCTGTTTTTT. Its translation: CASSLPLPGETGELFF.

V usage is TRBV4-1 and J usage is TRBJ1-1, with 7 nucleotides matching TRBD1. The J segment lost 5 bases and the V segment lost 3 bases, leaving 9 bases of the junction unmatched. The CDR3 covers 15 residues. Germline V gene sequence: CDR1 MGHRA, CDR2 YSYEKL. The CDR3 loop reads CASSHEGGGRTEAFF. The DNA for the CDR3 is TGCGCCAGCAGCCACGAAGGGGGCGGACGAACTGAAGCTTTCTTT.

Many counts were recorded for this clonotype. The rearrangement uses TRBV4-1 and TRBJ2-3, with 7 nucleotides matching TRBD2. Germline CDR1 reads MGHRA; CDR2 reads YSYEKL. Trimming removed 1 base from V and 0 bases from J; junction bases left unmatched: 7. This CDR3 is built from 17 residues. Written as DNA, the CDR3 is TGCGCCAGCAGCCAAGTCGGGCTAGCGGTTAGCACAGATACGCAGTATTTT. Its protein is CASSQVGLAVSTDTQYF.

This clonotype appeared many times. This rearrangement joins TRBV6-2 or TRBV6-3 to TRBJ2-5; TRBD1 matches at 7 bases. Germline CDR1 reads MNHEY; CDR2 reads SVGEGT. The junction had 14 bases not matched to a gene; V was cut back by 8 bases and J by 14 bases. The CDR3 has 12 residues. DNA of the CDR3: TGTGCCAGCTCCGATCGAGGACAGGCGCTTTACTTC. This translates into CASSDRGQALYF.